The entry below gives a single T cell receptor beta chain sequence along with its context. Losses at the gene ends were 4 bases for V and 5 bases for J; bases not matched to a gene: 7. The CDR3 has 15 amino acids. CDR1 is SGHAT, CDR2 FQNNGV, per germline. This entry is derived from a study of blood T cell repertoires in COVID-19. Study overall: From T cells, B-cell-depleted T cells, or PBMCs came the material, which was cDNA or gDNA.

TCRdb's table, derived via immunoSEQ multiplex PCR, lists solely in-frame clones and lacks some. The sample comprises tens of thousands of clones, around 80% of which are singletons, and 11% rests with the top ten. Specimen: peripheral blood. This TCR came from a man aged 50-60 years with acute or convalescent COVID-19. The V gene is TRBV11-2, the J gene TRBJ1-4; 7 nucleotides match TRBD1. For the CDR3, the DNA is TGTGCCAGCAGCTGGGGACAGCGCAGAAATGAAAAACTGTTTTTT. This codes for CASSWGQRRNEKLFF. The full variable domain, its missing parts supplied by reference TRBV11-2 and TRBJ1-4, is EAGVAQSPRYKIIEKRQSVAFWCNPISGHATLYWYQQILGQGPKLLIQFQNNGVVDDSQLPKDRFSAERLKGVDSTLKIQPAKLEDSAVYLCASSWGQRRNEKLFFGSGTQLSVL.